This entry concerns a single TCR beta chain. What it recognizes is unknown. The CDR3 has 16 residues. Trimming cost V 5 bases and J 2 bases; bases outside gene matches: 7. From germline, CDR1 is SNHLY and CDR2 FYNNEI. Treatment of patients with chemo-refractory metastatic non-small-cell lung cancer consisted of focal radiation plus CTLA-4 blockade with ipilimumab. The sample belongs to a study of radiotherapy plus CTLA-4 blockade in lung cancer. Overall study context: Around 18% of enrolled patients responded objectively, and roughly 30% had disease control. Study-level points and caveats: In blood, after radiotherapy plus ipilimumab, tumor-derived TCR clones expanded.

Using immunoSEQ multiplex PCR, the repertoire was profiled, and TCRdb retains in-frame clones only, with some absent. The table has tens of thousands of clones, less than 85% seen once. The chain recombines TRBV2 with TRBJ2-2; 8 bases are shared with TRBD1. The specimen comprised peripheral blood, sampled from a patient treated with radiotherapy plus ipilimumab. The TCR was taken from a human donor with non-small cell lung cancer who had stable disease on radiotherapy plus ipilimumab. CDR3 sequence (DNA): TGTGCCAGCAGTAAGCCTGGACAGGGAAACACCGGGGAGCTGTTTTTT. Amino acid sequence: CASSKPGQGNTGELFF.